Listed below are T cell receptor beta chains from one sample, sequenced in a study of T cells expressing NK-cell markers. With the 5' RACE reads reprocessed, TCRdb shows one record per CDR3 protein and no DNA. The table for this sample gives about 260,000 distinct CDR3 sequences. The sample taken for sequencing was blood T cells: a sorted CD56 or NKG2C T cell subset, CD4+ or CD8+ T cells, or bulk PBMC T cells (not recorded which). The receptors derive from a woman between 18 and 70 years old in good health. The CDR3 runs from the conserved cysteine through the conserved F or W.

v_gene	j_gene	CDR3aa
TRBV3-1	TRBJ1-2	CASSQVFDHEANYGYTF
TRBV29-1	TRBJ2-5	CSVVAHQETQYF
TRBV5-1	TRBJ2-1	CASSLEARRGEQFF
TRBV12-3/TRBV12-4	TRBJ2-7	CASSFGRNYEQYF
TRBV27	TRBJ2-7	CASSPRTTSYEQYF
TRBV20-1	TRBJ2-3	CSASGAGSTDTQYF
TRBV11-1	TRBJ2-3	CASSLAWGTDTQYF
TRBV4-3	TRBJ1-1	CASSQGPRQDTEAFF
TRBV4-2	TRBJ1-2	CASSQEARGVGGGYTF
TRBV5-1	TRBJ1-1	CASSRGQMNTEAFF
TRBV20-1	TRBJ2-4	CSAWAQLAKNIQYF
TRBV12-3/TRBV12-4	TRBJ2-1	CASSFGRLAGVHNEQFF
TRBV7-6	TRBJ2-2	CASSLAPGQGKRERDTGELFF
TRBV12-3/TRBV12-4	TRBJ2-1	CASSLDLGGEQFF
TRBV20-1	TRBJ1-2	CSAGQGATQYGYTF
TRBV6-1	TRBJ2-1	CASSPGEAGGHGEQFF
TRBV20-1	TRBJ2-1	CSARWVSSRYNEQFF
TRBV5-1	TRBJ2-5	CASSFPSTGGGSFQETQYF
TRBV5-1	TRBJ2-1	CASSLEGTGGNEQFF
TRBV5-1	TRBJ1-6	CASSRDRKESPLHF
TRBV28	TRBJ2-6	CASSSPQVGANVLTF
TRBV5-1	TRBJ1-1	CASSLGDSSVYEAFF
TRBV5-1	TRBJ1-1	CASSLDPGHHMNTEAFF
TRBV12-3/TRBV12-4	TRBJ2-3	CASTWGRAVYF
TRBV29-1	TRBJ1-4	CSVGGQGSEKLFF
TRBV19	TRBJ1-6	CASSILDSPLHF
TRBV19	TRBJ1-2	CASSITGTGGYGYTF
TRBV12-3/TRBV12-4	TRBJ1-1	CASSWGGLGNTEAFF